A single sample is the source of the 11 T cell receptor beta chains below, sequenced in a study of monozygotic twins with inflammatory bowel disease. Following a re-call of the 5' RACE reads, TCRdb has one entry per CDR3 protein and lacks DNA. This table holds 420,000 or so distinct CDR3 sequences. Sequenced material: blood. These receptor sequences come from a human donor with ulcerative colitis or Crohn's disease, or a healthy co-twin of an affected twin (not recorded which).

The rearrangement uses TRBV10-3 and TRBJ2-7; TCRdb's D call of TRBD2 is untestable without DNA. Germline CDR1 and CDR2: ENHRY and SYGVKD. The CDR3 totals 15 residues. Here the CDR3 reads CAISESTGLAVEQYF.

The chain has TRBV11-2 and TRBJ2-1; absent DNA, TCRdb's TRBD2 call cannot be checked. The germline gives CDR1 SGHAT, CDR2 FQNNGV. The CDR3 extends over 18 amino acids. This CDR3 reads CASSLVRTSGRAFYEQFF. Looking up the rest from reference TRBV11-2 and TRBJ2-1 gives the full variable domain: EAGVAQSPRYKIIEKRQSVAFWCNPISGHATLYWYQQILGQGPKLLIQFQNNGVVDDSQLPKDRFSAERLKGVDSTLKIQPAKLEDSAVYLCASSLVRTSGRAFYEQFFGPGTRLTVL.

This chain connects TRBV4-3 to TRBJ1-5. CDR1 and CDR2 from the germline V gene are LGHNA and YSLEER. The CDR3 covers 16 residues. The chain's CDR3 is CASSQDRIYSNQPQHF.

This rearrangement joins TRBV7-2 to TRBJ2-3; the TRBD1 assignment by TCRdb is unverifiable without DNA. The CDR3 has 14 amino acids. In germline, CDR1 is SGHTA, CDR2 FQGNSA. The CDR3 protein is CASQTVTSTDTQYF. The entire variable domain, with the rest obtained from reference TRBV7-2 and TRBJ2-3, is as follows: GAGVSQSPSNKVTEKGKDVELRCDPISGHTALYWYRQSLGQGLEFLIYFQGNSAPDKSGLPSDRFSAERTGGSVSTLTIQRTQQEDSAVYLCASQTVTSTDTQYFGPGTRLTVL.

J is TRBJ2-5 and V is TRBV29-1; TCRdb indicates TRBD2, and absent DNA this call remains unverified. The germline V gene has CDR1 SQVTM and CDR2 ANQGSEA. There are 18 residues in the CDR3. The CDR3 here is CSSLMTSGSSRSQETQYF.

The CDR3 sequence: CASSATGTNEKLFF. The rearrangement uses TRBV5-1 and TRBJ1-4; the TCRdb call, TRBD1, lacks DNA for checking. CDR3 length equals 14 residues. Germline-derived CDR1 and CDR2 are SGHRS and YFSETQ.

The V call is TRBV11-2, the J call TRBJ2-3; TCRdb selects TRBD2, and the lack of DNA leaves this call unchecked. CDR1 is SGHAT, CDR2 FQNNGV, per germline. The CDR3 consists of 19 residues. CDR3 sequence reads: CASSLGAESLAGGRDTQYF.

This chain uses TRBV6-1 with TRBJ2-7; the TCRdb D gene call, TRBD2, has no DNA to confirm it. Germline V gene lookup returns CDR1 MNHNS and CDR2 SASEGT. This CDR3 is built from 16 residues. CDR3 protein: CASSQGLGQIGDEQYF.

The V call is TRBV11-2, the J call TRBJ1-1; TCRdb calls TRBD1, which cannot be checked without DNA. Germline lookup yields CDR1 SGHAT and CDR2 FQNNGV. The CDR3 is 15 residues long. Here the CDR3 reads CASSLVGGLRTEAFF. Filled out from reference TRBV11-2 and TRBJ1-1, the complete variable domain reads EAGVAQSPRYKIIEKRQSVAFWCNPISGHATLYWYQQILGQGPKLLIQFQNNGVVDDSQLPKDRFSAERLKGVDSTLKIQPAKLEDSAVYLCASSLVGGLRTEAFFGQGTRLTVV.

The chain recombines TRBV12-3 or TRBV12-4 with TRBJ1-6; TCRdb reports TRBD1, a call that lacks DNA to check it against. CDR3 length: 13 amino acids. CDR3 region: CASVRGADSPLHF.

This chain uses TRBV9 with TRBJ1-2. The germline CDR1 and CDR2 sequences are SGDLS and YYNGEE. The CDR3 length is 14 residues. CDR3 loop: CASSGSTAYYGYTF.